These 24 T cell receptor beta chains share one sample of origin, sequenced in a study of blood T cell repertoires in COVID-19. TCRdb keeps only in-frame clones here, not all; method: immunoSEQ multiplex PCR. The data contain approximately 230,000 clones, roughly 87% of them singletons. Sequencing was done on a sample of PBMCs or T cells enriched from blood (not recorded which). These receptors were taken from a woman in her twenties or thirties with acute COVID-19.

The chain couples TRBV7-2 to TRBJ2-5; D possibly corresponds to TRBD2 (5 bases). The CDR3 is made up of 13 amino acids. V lost 8 bases to trimming and J lost 5 bases, with 15 bases between them. Germline loops: CDR1 SGHTA, CDR2 FQGNSA. CDR3 residues: CASLPRTRETQYF. CDR3 nucleotides: TGTGCCAGCCTACCTAGGACTCGGGAGACCCAGTACTTC.

The chain's CDR3 is CASRETGLYDGYTF. The CDR3 DNA is TGTGCCAGCAGGGAGACAGGGCTCTATGACGGCTACACCTTC. The chain has TRBV2 and TRBJ1-2; 7 nucleotides line up with TRBD1. The V gene end was trimmed by 6 bases and the J gene end by 8 bases; junction bases not matched to a gene: 12. Per germline, CDR1 SNHLY and CDR2 FYNNEI. The CDR3 totals 14 residues.

The genes are TRBV5-1 and TRBJ1-4; a weak D match, TRBD1 (6 bases). Germline CDR1 SGHRS, CDR2 YFSETQ. This CDR3 spans 15 amino acids. V shed 5 bases and J shed 3 bases, with 14 bases lying between them. CDR3: CASSDLGAANEKLFF. The DNA for the CDR3 is TGCGCCAGCAGTGATTTGGGGGCAGCTAATGAAAAACTGTTTTTT.

The chain uses TRBV4-3 and TRBJ2-1; 11 bases agree with TRBD2. Trimming took 0 bases from V and 7 from J; bases not matched to a gene: 17. The CDR3 is made up of 20 amino acids. The germline V gene has CDR1 LGHNA and CDR2 YSLEER. The chain's CDR3 is CASSQESWPGLAVLGNEQFF. The CDR3 nucleotides are TGCGCCAGCAGCCAAGAATCGTGGCCGGGACTAGCGGTCTTAGGAAATGAGCAGTTCTTC.

The CDR3 loop reads CASIRLAGGSTGELFF. The CDR3 nucleotides are TGTGCCAGCATTCGACTAGCGGGGGGTTCCACCGGGGAGCTGTTTTTT. The chain carries TRBV27 and TRBJ2-2; 13 nucleotides line up with TRBD2. This CDR3 is 16 amino acids long. The trim removed 7 bases at V and 4 bases at J, leaving 6 bases unmatched. Germline-derived CDR1 and CDR2 are MNHEY and SMNVEV (reference sequence).

This clone appeared a few times. V is TRBV5-6 and J is TRBJ2-7, with no clear D. The CDR3 totals 12 residues. V dropped 5 bases and J dropped 1 base, with 7 bases sitting between them. Germline CDR1 SGHDT, CDR2 YYEEEE. The CDR3 spells CASSLESYEQYF. CDR3 DNA: TGTGCCAGCAGTTTAGAATCCTACGAGCAGTACTTC.

The chain carries TRBV29-1 and TRBJ1-2; D possibly corresponds to TRBD1 (6 bases). Deletions cut 3 bases from V and 5 bases from J, with 10 bases between. The germline V gene has CDR1 SQVTM and CDR2 ANQGSEA. There are 12 residues in the CDR3. The CDR3 protein is CSVETGGYGYTF. The CDR3, as DNA: TGCAGCGTTGAGACAGGCGGGTATGGCTACACCTTC.

This chain uses TRBV6-5 with TRBJ1-2; D may be TRBD1 (6 bases). The CDR3 is 14 residues long. Per the germline V gene, CDR1 is MNHEY and CDR2 is SVGAGI. V lost 1 base and J 3 bases, leaving 9 bases between the germline ends. Here the CDR3 reads CASSYWAGDYGYTF. In DNA, the CDR3 is TGTGCCAGCAGTTACTGGGCAGGGGACTATGGCTACACCTTC.

The CDR3 region has the DNA TGTGCCAGCAGCGAGGGGGACAGGGGCTGGGCCAAAAACATTCAGTACTTC. This translates into CASSEGDRGWAKNIQYF. V gene TRBV5-4 combines with J gene TRBJ2-4; TRBD1 agrees at 10 bases. Per germline, CDR1 SGHNT and CDR2 YYREEE (reference sequence). The trim removed 4 bases at V and 1 base at J, leaving 8 bases unmatched. This CDR3 has 17 residues. The whole variable domain, remainder taken from reference TRBV5-4 and TRBJ2-4, is ETGVTQSPTHLIKTRGQQVTLRCSSQSGHNTVSWYQQALGQGPQFIFQYYREEENGRGNFPPRFSGLQFPNYSSELNVNALELDDSALYLCASSEGDRGWAKNIQYFGAGTRLSVL.

The V call is TRBV11-2, the J call TRBJ2-7; 11 nucleotides match TRBD2. CDR1 SGHAT and CDR2 FQNNGV come from the germline V gene. This CDR3 spans 14 amino acids. V dropped 2 bases and J dropped 5; count of bases not matched to a gene: 2. As DNA, the CDR3 is TGTGCCAGCAGCTTACAACTAGCGGGGGACGAGCAGTACTTC. It specifies CASSLQLAGDEQYF.

V gene TRBV6-5 combines with J gene TRBJ1-6, with D perhaps TRBD1 (5 bases). This CDR3 has 13 residues. The germline V and J ends were trimmed by 7 bases and 8 bases, with 12 bases remaining between them. The V gene's germline CDR1 is MNHEY and CDR2 SVGAGI. The CDR3 protein is CASTGGGYSPLHF. The CDR3 region has the DNA TGTGCCAGCACTGGGGGGGGGTATTCACCCCTCCACTTT.

This sequence joins TRBV6-4 and TRBJ1-1; 7 bases match TRBD1. Germline V gene sequence: CDR1 MRHNA, CDR2 SNTAGT. V was pared by 2 bases and J by 2 bases, with 2 bases of the junction left unmatched. This CDR3 comprises 14 residues. CDR3 DNA: TGTGCCAGCAGTGACGGGGACAGCAACACTGAAGCTTTCTTT. This encodes CASSDGDSNTEAFF.

The V call is TRBV30, the J call TRBJ1-1; D uncertain. There are 12 residues in the CDR3. V dropped 2 bases and J dropped 11 bases, with 15 bases sitting between them. Germline assignment: CDR1 GTSNPN and CDR2 SVGIG (reference sequence). CDR3 in amino acids: CAWSPKEVLAFF. The CDR3 coding sequence is TGTGCCTGGAGTCCAAAGGAGGTTTTGGCTTTCTTT.

The V and J genes are TRBV19 and TRBJ1-1; D possibly corresponds to TRBD1 (5 bases). The CDR3 contains 13 residues. Trimming took 4 bases from V and 1 from J, leaving 7 bases between them. Germline V gene sequence: CDR1 LNHDA, CDR2 SQIVND (reference sequence). CDR3 DNA sequence: TGTGCCAGTAGTAAGACAGAGAACACTGAAGCTTTCTTT. Residues: CASSKTENTEAFF.

This chain connects TRBV24-1 to TRBJ2-2; 8 positions match TRBD1. The CDR3 is 14 residues long. Unmatched junction bases numbered 6, after V lost 4 bases and J lost 9 bases. Germline lookup yields CDR1 KGHDR and CDR2 SFDVKD. DNA of the CDR3: TGTGCCACCAGTGACGGCAGGGGGCCGAGGGAGCTGTTTTTT. Translated: CATSDGRGPRELFF.

The chain combines TRBV5-6 with TRBJ1-2; TRBD1 is a possible D gene (6 bases). Trimming pared 4 bases from V and 4 bases from J, leaving 17 bases between. Germline CDR1 is SGHDT and CDR2 is YYEEEE. CDR3 length: 15 residues. The chain's CDR3 is CASSQRTDSSYGYTF. In nucleotides, the CDR3 is TGTGCCAGCAGCCAGCGGACGGACAGTTCCTATGGCTACACCTTC.

This clone was counted a few times. The V and J genes are TRBV5-6 and TRBJ1-6; 8 nucleotides match TRBD1. J was trimmed by 3 bases and V by 4 bases; bases with no gene match: 9. The CDR3 runs 17 residues. Germline lookup yields CDR1 SGHDT and CDR2 YYEEEE. The CDR3 coding sequence is TGTGCCAGCAGCCGCAGGCCCGACAGGGGCTATAATTCACCCCTCCACTTT. It translates to CASSRRPDRGYNSPLHF.

V usage is TRBV2 and J usage is TRBJ2-5; 7 nucleotides match TRBD1. CDR1 and CDR2 (germline): SNHLY, FYNNEI. The J segment lost 5 bases and the V segment lost 6 bases, leaving 12 bases of the junction unmatched. The length of the CDR3 is 15 residues. Here the CDR3 reads CASSATGVGWETQYF. DNA of the CDR3: TGTGCCAGCAGCGCCACAGGGGTAGGGTGGGAGACCCAGTACTTC.

The rearrangement joins TRBV27 to TRBJ1-5; D ambiguous. Germline CDR1 reads MNHEY; CDR2 reads SMNVEV (reference sequence). The CDR3 runs 13 residues. V was trimmed by 5 bases and J by 3 bases, leaving 8 bases between them. CDR3 nucleotide sequence: TGTGCCAGCAGTCCCAGCGTCAATCAGCCCCAGCATTTT. Translated, it gives CASSPSVNQPQHF.

The rearrangement uses TRBV12-3 or TRBV12-4 and TRBJ2-5; D uncertain. This CDR3 is 13 amino acids long. Trimming pared 4 bases from V and 5 bases from J, leaving 11 bases between. The CDR3 DNA reads as TGTGCCAGCAGTTCCTTTCTCGGGGAGACCCAGTACTTC. This sequence encodes CASSSFLGETQYF.

This sequence joins TRBV5-4 and TRBJ1-1, with a possible D match to TRBD1 (6 bases). Per germline, CDR1 SGHNT and CDR2 YYREEE (reference sequence). With 5 bases removed from V and 6 bases from J, the gap between germline ends came to 20 bases. The CDR3 spans 15 residues. The CDR3 region is CASSGINRQDPEAFF. For the CDR3, the DNA is TGTGCCAGCAGTGGAATTAATCGACAGGACCCTGAAGCTTTCTTT.

For the CDR3, the DNA is TGTGCCAGCAGCTTACTAAGCGGGAGATCCAACAATGAGCAGTTCTTC. It is translated as CASSLLSGRSNNEQFF. V and J are TRBV7-9 and TRBJ2-1, with 8 bases that match TRBD2. Germline assignment: CDR1 SEHNR and CDR2 FQNEAQ (reference sequence). The ends lost 2 bases at V and 5 bases at J; junction bases unmatched: 8. CDR3 length equals 16 residues.

This clone was counted a few times. The genes are TRBV2 and TRBJ1-3; D might be TRBD1 (6 bases). The germline V gene encodes CDR1 SNHLY and CDR2 FYNNEI. This CDR3 has 14 residues. V lost 6 bases and J lost 2, with 11 bases in between. The CDR3 protein is CASRQGLTGNTIYF. DNA of the CDR3: TGTGCCAGCAGACAGGGTCTTACTGGAAACACCATATATTTT.

This chain joins TRBV9 and TRBJ2-1; no clear D. In germline, CDR1 is SGDLS, CDR2 YYNGEE. V was trimmed by 2 bases and J by 10 bases, leaving 10 bases between them. This CDR3 contains 12 residues. The CDR3 nucleotides read TGTGCCAGCAGCGTCAAGACGGAGGAGCAGTTCTTC. Its translation is CASSVKTEEQFF.